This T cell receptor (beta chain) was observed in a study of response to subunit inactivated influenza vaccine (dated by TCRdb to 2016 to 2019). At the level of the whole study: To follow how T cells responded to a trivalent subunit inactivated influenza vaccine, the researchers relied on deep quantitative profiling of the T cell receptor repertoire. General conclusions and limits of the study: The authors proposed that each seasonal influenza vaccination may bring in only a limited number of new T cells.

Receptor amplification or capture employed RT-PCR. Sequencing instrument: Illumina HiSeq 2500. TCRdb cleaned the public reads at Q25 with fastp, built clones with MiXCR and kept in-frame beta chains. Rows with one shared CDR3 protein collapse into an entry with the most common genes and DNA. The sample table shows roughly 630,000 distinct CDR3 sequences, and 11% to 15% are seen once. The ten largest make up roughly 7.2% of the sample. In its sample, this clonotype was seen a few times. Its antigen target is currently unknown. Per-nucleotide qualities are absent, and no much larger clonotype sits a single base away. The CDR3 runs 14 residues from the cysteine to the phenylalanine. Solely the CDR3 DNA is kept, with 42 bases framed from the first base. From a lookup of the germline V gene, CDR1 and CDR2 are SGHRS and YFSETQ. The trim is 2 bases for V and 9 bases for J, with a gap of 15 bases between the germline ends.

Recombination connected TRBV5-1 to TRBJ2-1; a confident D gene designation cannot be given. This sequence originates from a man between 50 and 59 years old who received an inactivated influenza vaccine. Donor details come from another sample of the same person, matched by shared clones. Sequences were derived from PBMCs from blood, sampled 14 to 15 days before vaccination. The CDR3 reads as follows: CASSFASPNAEQFF. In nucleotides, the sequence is TGCGCCAGCAGCTTCGCCAGCCCGAATGCTGAGCAGTTCTTC.